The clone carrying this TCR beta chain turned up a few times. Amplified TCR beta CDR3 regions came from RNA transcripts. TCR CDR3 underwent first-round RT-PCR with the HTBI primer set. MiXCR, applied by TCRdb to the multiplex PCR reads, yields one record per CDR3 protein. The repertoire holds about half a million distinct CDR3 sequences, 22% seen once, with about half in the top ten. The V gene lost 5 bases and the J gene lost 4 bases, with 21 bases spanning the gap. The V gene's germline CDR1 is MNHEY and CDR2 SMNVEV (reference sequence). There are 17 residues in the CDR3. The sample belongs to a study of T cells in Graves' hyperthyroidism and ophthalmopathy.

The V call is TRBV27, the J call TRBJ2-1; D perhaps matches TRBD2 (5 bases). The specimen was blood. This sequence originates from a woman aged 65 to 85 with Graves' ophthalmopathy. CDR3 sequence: CASSGPKQRTRYNEQFF. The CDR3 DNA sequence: TGTGCCAGCAGTGGGCCTAAACAGCGGACCCGATACAATGAGCAGTTCTTC.